These T cell receptor beta chains were read from a single sample in a study of cytomegalovirus exposure and HLA in healthy donors. The assay was immunoSEQ multiplex PCR, and TCRdb's table has in-frame clones only and misses some. In all, the sample yields about 140,000 clones. Material: PBMCs. These receptors were obtained from a woman between 18 and 29 years old in good health and CMV-seronegative. CDR3s include the opening cysteine and the closing phenylalanine or tryptophan. The order of the fields is V gene, J gene, D gene, CDR3 protein, CDR3 DNA. D genes are given only for firm matches.

v_gene: TRBV9
j_gene: TRBJ1-1
d_gene: TRBD1
CDR3aa: CASSAIETGYAEAFF
CDR3nt: TGTGCCAGCAGCGCAATAGAGACAGGGTACGCTGAAGCTTTCTTT

v_gene: TRBV5-4
j_gene: TRBJ2-5
d_gene: .
CDR3aa: CASSLDRQETQYF
CDR3nt: TGTGCCAGCAGCTTGGACAGGCAAGAGACCCAGTACTTC

v_gene: TRBV2
j_gene: TRBJ1-4
d_gene: .
CDR3aa: CASSKKGRTNEKLFF
CDR3nt: TGTGCCAGCAGCAAGAAGGGGCGGACTAATGAAAAACTGTTTTTT

v_gene: TRBV7-8
j_gene: TRBJ2-3
d_gene: TRBD1
CDR3aa: CASSSGTGAPFTDTQYF
CDR3nt: TGTGCCAGCAGCTCCGGGACAGGGGCCCCATTCACAGATACGCAGTATTTT

v_gene: TRBV5-8
j_gene: TRBJ2-3
d_gene: TRBD2
CDR3aa: CASSRAGRYTDTQYF
CDR3nt: TGTGCCAGCAGCCGAGCGGGAAGATACACAGATACGCAGTATTTT

v_gene: TRBV27
j_gene: TRBJ1-5
d_gene: .
CDR3aa: CASSFGISGEPQHF
CDR3nt: TGTGCCAGCAGTTTTGGGATTTCAGGGGAGCCCCAGCATTTT

v_gene: TRBV25-1
j_gene: TRBJ2-1
d_gene: TRBD2
CDR3aa: CAIRGGNYNEQFF
CDR3nt: TGTGCCATTCGGGGGGGGAACTACAATGAGCAGTTCTTC

v_gene: TRBV7-9
j_gene: TRBJ1-2
d_gene: TRBD1
CDR3aa: CASSRDRAGYTF
CDR3nt: TGTGCCAGCAGCCGGGACAGGGCCGGCTACACCTTC

v_gene: TRBV19
j_gene: TRBJ2-7
d_gene: .
CDR3aa: CASMETGTSAYEQYF
CDR3nt: TGTGCCAGTATGGAAACGGGGACATCGGCCTACGAGCAGTACTTC

v_gene: TRBV6-1
j_gene: TRBJ2-5
d_gene: TRBD2
CDR3aa: CASSGGLAGEETQYF
CDR3nt: TGTGCCAGCAGTGGGGGACTAGCCGGAGAAGAGACCCAGTACTTC

v_gene: TRBV5-5
j_gene: TRBJ2-7
d_gene: .
CDR3aa: CASSLGAVAYEQYF
CDR3nt: TGTGCCAGCAGCTTGGGGGCAGTAGCCTACGAGCAGTACTTC

v_gene: TRBV29-1
j_gene: TRBJ2-1
d_gene: TRBD1
CDR3aa: CSVPGGGTSYNEQFF
CDR3nt: TGCAGCGTTCCAGGGGGCGGGACCTCCTACAATGAGCAGTTCTTC

v_gene: TRBV5-1
j_gene: TRBJ2-1
d_gene: TRBD2
CDR3aa: CASSLGTSGDYNEQFF
CDR3nt: TGCGCCAGCAGCTTGGGGACTAGCGGGGACTACAATGAGCAGTTCTTC

v_gene: TRBV2
j_gene: TRBJ2-5
d_gene: TRBD1
CDR3aa: CASRATGAPMAQYF
CDR3nt: TGTGCCAGCAGGGCGACAGGGGCCCCCATGGCCCAGTACTTC

v_gene: TRBV10-3
j_gene: TRBJ2-5
d_gene: .
CDR3aa: CAIRGRGQETQYF
CDR3nt: TGTGCCATCAGGGGCAGGGGCCAAGAGACCCAGTACTTC

v_gene: TRBV21-1
j_gene: TRBJ1-5
d_gene: .
CDR3aa: CASSHERADRYSNQPQHF
CDR3nt: TGTGCCAGCAGCCATGAGCGGGCCGATAGGTATAGCAATCAGCCCCAGCATTTT

v_gene: TRBV11-3
j_gene: TRBJ2-1
d_gene: .
CDR3aa: CASSFDGSKGEQFF
CDR3nt: TGTGCCAGCAGCTTTGACGGGAGCAAAGGTGAGCAGTTCTTC

v_gene: TRBV18
j_gene: TRBJ1-4
d_gene: TRBD1
CDR3aa: CASSPGTGKHSGEKLFF
CDR3nt: TGTGCCAGCTCACCCGGGACAGGGAAGCATTCGGGAGAAAAACTGTTTTTT

v_gene: TRBV25-1
j_gene: TRBJ2-2
d_gene: TRBD2
CDR3aa: CASTRGLAGDAGELFF
CDR3nt: TGTGCCAGCACCCGGGGACTAGCGGGAGACGCCGGGGAGCTGTTTTTT

v_gene: TRBV7-8
j_gene: TRBJ1-1
d_gene: .
CDR3aa: CASISRGSYGNTEAFF
CDR3nt: TGTGCCAGCATCAGCAGGGGATCCTACGGGAACACTGAAGCTTTCTTT

v_gene: TRBV5-6
j_gene: TRBJ1-1
d_gene: .
CDR3aa: CASSSDMNTEAFF
CDR3nt: TGTGCCAGCAGCTCAGACATGAACACTGAAGCTTTCTTT

v_gene: TRBV19
j_gene: TRBJ1-1
d_gene: .
CDR3aa: CASSPNGFGQPNTEAFF
CDR3nt: TGTGCCAGTAGTCCCAACGGGTTCGGACAGCCGAACACTGAAGCTTTCTTT

v_gene: TRBV10-3
j_gene: TRBJ2-3
d_gene: TRBD2
CDR3aa: CASGTSDSSTDTQYF
CDR3nt: TGTGCCTCCGGGACTAGCGATTCTAGCACAGATACGCAGTATTTT

v_gene: TRBV11-2
j_gene: TRBJ2-1
d_gene: TRBD2
CDR3aa: CASSWTSGSGVPYNEQFF
CDR3nt: TGTGCCAGCAGCTGGACTAGCGGGAGTGGCGTCCCCTACAATGAGCAGTTCTTC

v_gene: TRBV4-1
j_gene: TRBJ2-1
d_gene: TRBD2
CDR3aa: CASSRGLAGGLSYNEQFF
CDR3nt: TGCGCCAGCAGCCGAGGACTAGCGGGAGGTCTCTCCTACAATGAGCAGTTCTTC

v_gene: TRBV27
j_gene: TRBJ1-2
d_gene: TRBD1
CDR3aa: CASSLGTANYGYTF
CDR3nt: TGTGCCAGCAGTTTAGGGACAGCTAACTATGGCTACACCTTC

v_gene: TRBV7-6
j_gene: TRBJ1-2
d_gene: TRBD1
CDR3aa: CASSPSGTAYGYTF
CDR3nt: TGTGCCAGCAGCCCGTCCGGGACAGCCTATGGCTACACCTTC

v_gene: TRBV6-5
j_gene: TRBJ2-7
d_gene: TRBD1
CDR3aa: CASSYSYGDSSYEQYF
CDR3nt: TGTGCCAGCAGTTACTCTTACGGGGACAGCTCCTACGAGCAGTACTTC

v_gene: TRBV11-2
j_gene: TRBJ2-3
d_gene: TRBD1
CDR3aa: CASSLNTGGDTQYF
CDR3nt: TGTGCCAGCAGCTTAAATACAGGGGGAGATACGCAGTATTTT

v_gene: TRBV2
j_gene: TRBJ2-3
d_gene: TRBD1
CDR3aa: CASQIPTGGAGDTQYF
CDR3nt: TGTGCCAGTCAAATCCCGACAGGGGGCGCAGGAGATACGCAGTATTTT

v_gene: TRBV10-3
j_gene: TRBJ2-3
d_gene: TRBD2
CDR3aa: CALGTSGRTDTQYF
CDR3nt: TGTGCCCTGGGGACTAGCGGGAGAACAGATACGCAGTATTTT

v_gene: TRBV4-1
j_gene: TRBJ2-2
d_gene: .
CDR3aa: CASSQVGAGGELFF
CDR3nt: TGCGCCAGCAGCCAAGTGGGGGCGGGCGGGGAGCTGTTTTTT

v_gene: TRBV28
j_gene: TRBJ2-3
d_gene: .
CDR3aa: CASWGVTSSTDTQYF
CDR3nt: TGTGCCAGCTGGGGCGTTACATCTAGCACAGATACGCAGTATTTT

v_gene: TRBV7-9
j_gene: TRBJ2-7
d_gene: .
CDR3aa: CASSLERFRSTSYEQYF
CDR3nt: TGTGCCAGCAGCTTAGAGCGGTTTCGCTCTACCAGCTACGAGCAGTACTTC

v_gene: TRBV5-1
j_gene: TRBJ2-5
d_gene: .
CDR3aa: CASSPGFSSQETQYF
CDR3nt: TGCGCCAGCAGCCCAGGCTTCTCAAGCCAAGAGACCCAGTACTTC

v_gene: TRBV7-3
j_gene: TRBJ2-7
d_gene: TRBD2
CDR3aa: CASSWTSGPTYEQYF
CDR3nt: TGTGCCAGCAGCTGGACTAGCGGTCCTACCTACGAGCAGTACTTC

v_gene: TRBV2
j_gene: TRBJ2-1
d_gene: .
CDR3aa: CASSPGRLSNEQFF
CDR3nt: TGTGCCAGCAGTCCAGGGAGGTTAAGCAATGAGCAGTTCTTC

v_gene: TRBV7-2
j_gene: TRBJ2-3
d_gene: TRBD2
CDR3aa: CASSDTSASTDTQYF
CDR3nt: TGTGCCAGCAGCGACACTAGCGCCAGCACAGATACGCAGTATTTT

v_gene: TRBV2
j_gene: TRBJ2-1
d_gene: TRBD2
CDR3aa: CASSALGTSGYNEQFF
CDR3nt: TGTGCCAGCAGTGCCCTCGGGACTAGCGGATACAATGAGCAGTTCTTC

v_gene: TRBV7-9
j_gene: TRBJ2-3
d_gene: TRBD2
CDR3aa: CASSHTSGGPTQYF
CDR3nt: TGTGCCAGCAGCCACACTAGCGGGGGACCTACGCAGTATTTT

v_gene: TRBV2
j_gene: TRBJ2-5
d_gene: TRBD2
CDR3aa: CASSALAGGPKTQYF
CDR3nt: TGTGCCAGCAGCGCACTAGCGGGAGGGCCGAAGACCCAGTACTTC

v_gene: TRBV6-4
j_gene: TRBJ2-1
d_gene: .
CDR3aa: CASQLSPGAGNEQFF
CDR3nt: TGTGCCAGCCAATTAAGTCCGGGAGCGGGTAATGAGCAGTTCTTC

v_gene: TRBV6-5
j_gene: TRBJ1-5
d_gene: .
CDR3aa: CASRNMGGGNQPQHF
CDR3nt: TGTGCCAGCAGAAACATGGGGGGGGGCAATCAGCCCCAGCATTTT

v_gene: TRBV5-1
j_gene: TRBJ1-6
d_gene: .
CDR3aa: CASSLEGHNPNSPLHF
CDR3nt: TGCGCCAGCAGCTTGGAGGGGCATAACCCAAATTCACCCCTCCACTTT

v_gene: TRBV5-4
j_gene: TRBJ2-7
d_gene: .
CDR3aa: CASSSGRGYSYEQYF
CDR3nt: TGTGCCAGCAGCTCGGGGCGGGGATACTCCTACGAGCAGTACTTC

v_gene: TRBV5-1
j_gene: TRBJ2-7
d_gene: .
CDR3aa: CASSAESSGSYEQYF
CDR3nt: TGCGCCAGCAGTGCAGAGAGTAGCGGCTCCTACGAGCAGTACTTC

v_gene: TRBV19
j_gene: TRBJ2-7
d_gene: TRBD2
CDR3aa: CASSAGLAGSYEQYF
CDR3nt: TGTGCCAGTAGTGCGGGACTAGCGGGCTCCTACGAGCAGTACTTC

v_gene: TRBV10-3
j_gene: TRBJ2-1
d_gene: .
CDR3aa: CAILAQNNEQFF
CDR3nt: TGTGCCATTCTAGCGCAAAACAATGAGCAGTTCTTC

v_gene: TRBV11-2
j_gene: TRBJ1-4
d_gene: TRBD1
CDR3aa: CASSGTETYEKLFF
CDR3nt: TGTGCCAGCAGCGGGACAGAGACTTATGAAAAACTGTTTTTT

v_gene: TRBV7-2
j_gene: TRBJ2-7
d_gene: .
CDR3aa: CASTPGTYEQYF
CDR3nt: TGTGCCAGCACCCCAGGTACATACGAGCAGTACTTC

v_gene: TRBV30
j_gene: TRBJ1-4
d_gene: .
CDR3aa: CAWSVQGGEKLFF
CDR3nt: TGTGCCTGGAGTGTACAGGGCGGGGAAAAACTGTTTTTT

v_gene: TRBV7-2
j_gene: TRBJ2-1
d_gene: TRBD2
CDR3aa: CASGAGGGDEQFF
CDR3nt: TGTGCCAGCGGAGCGGGAGGCGGCGATGAGCAGTTCTTC

v_gene: TRBV2
j_gene: TRBJ1-4
d_gene: TRBD1
CDR3aa: CASSGGGQGREKLFF
CDR3nt: TGTGCCAGCAGTGGAGGGGGACAGGGCCGAGAAAAACTGTTTTTT